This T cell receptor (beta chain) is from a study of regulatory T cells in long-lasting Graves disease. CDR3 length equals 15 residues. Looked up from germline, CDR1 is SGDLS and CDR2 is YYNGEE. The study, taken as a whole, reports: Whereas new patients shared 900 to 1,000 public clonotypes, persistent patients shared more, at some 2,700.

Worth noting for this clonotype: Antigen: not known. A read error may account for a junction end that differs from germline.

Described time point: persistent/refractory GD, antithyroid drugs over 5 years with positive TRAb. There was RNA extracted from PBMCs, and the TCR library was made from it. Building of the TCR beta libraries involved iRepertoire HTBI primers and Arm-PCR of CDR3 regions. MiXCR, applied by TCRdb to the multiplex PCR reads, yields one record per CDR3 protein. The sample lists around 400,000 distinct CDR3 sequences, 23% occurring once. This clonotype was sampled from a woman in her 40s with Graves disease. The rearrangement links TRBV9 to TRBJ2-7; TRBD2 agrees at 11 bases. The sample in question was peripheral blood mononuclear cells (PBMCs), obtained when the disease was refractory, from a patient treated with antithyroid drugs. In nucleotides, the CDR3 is TGCGCCAGCAGCCGGGGGACTAGCGGAGCCTACGAGCAGTACTTC. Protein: CASSRGTSGAYEQYF.